The 27 T cell receptor beta chains listed next were all sequenced from one sample in a study of esophageal squamous cell carcinoma under preoperative chemotherapy (dated by TCRdb to the late 2010s). To prepare the library, PCR was applied. Sequencing relied on a HiSeq X Ten. TCRdb took the public reads, trimmed them with fastp at Q25, ran MiXCR for clone calling and kept in-frame beta chains. Each entry merges the rows of one CDR3 protein and shows their most common DNA and genes. The sample profile shows 10,000 to 15,000 distinct CDR3 sequences; roughly half of them were found once. 16% of the sample goes to the ten largest clones. The meaning of the sample's time point label: before preoperative PTX-NDP chemotherapy. The sample was acquired from a patient given preoperative chemotherapy. These receptors were taken from a human donor with esophageal squamous cell carcinoma. The donor label of this sample is uncertain.

This clonotype came up many times. A read error is possible here, since a much larger clone lies one base away. The V and J genes are TRBV25-1 and TRBJ2-1, with 8 bases aligning to TRBD2. The CDR3 loop spans 13 amino acids. Germline CDR1 is MGHDK and CDR2 is SYGVNS. J was trimmed by 8 bases and V by 4 bases; bases with no gene match: 4. CDR3: CASSAPGGDEQFF. DNA for the CDR3: TGTGCCAGCAGTGCCCCCGGGGGGGATGAGCAGTTCTTC. Looking up the rest from reference TRBV25-1 and TRBJ2-1 gives the full variable domain: EADIYQTPRYLVIGTGKKITLECSQTMGHDKMYWYQQDPGMELHLIHYSYGVNSTEKGDLSSESTVSRIRTEHFPLTLESARPSHTSQYLCASSAPGGDEQFFGPGTRLTVL.

This clonotype has ten or more counts. The chain is built from TRBV6-1 and TRBJ2-3; no clear D gene. V lost 0 bases, J lost 8 bases, and 9 bases lay in between. Germline V gene lookup returns CDR1 MNHNS and CDR2 SASEGT. The CDR3 is 13 residues long. DNA of the CDR3: TGTGCCAGCAGTGAAGCCACCCAGGTTACGCAGTATTTT. Encoded protein: CASSEATQVTQYF.

This clonotype has a handful of counts. V and J are TRBV6-1 and TRBJ2-3; no clear D gene. Germline CDR1 and CDR2: MNHNS and SASEGT. The CDR3 length is 14 residues. Between the trimmed V and J ends, which lost 1 base and 0 bases, there was a span of 5 bases. The CDR3 sequence: CASSEGVSTDTQYF. The CDR3 region has the DNA TGTGCCAGCAGTGAAGGAGTGAGCACAGATACGCAGTATTTT.

The chain joins TRBV6-1 to TRBJ2-2, with 9 bases that match TRBD2. This CDR3 spans 15 amino acids. In germline, CDR1 is MNHNS, CDR2 SASEGT. V lost 1 base to trimming and J lost 11 bases; unmatched junction nucleotides: 8. The CDR3 region has the DNA TGTGCCAGCAGTGAAGGCGGGGGGGCAGGGAATGAGCTGTTTTTT. As protein: CASSEGGGAGNELFF.

This chain joins TRBV6-1 and TRBJ2-5; D unresolved. The J call may be mistaken, given a closer DNA end match to TRBJ2-1. Looked up from germline, CDR1 is MNHNS and CDR2 is SASEGT. This CDR3 is 13 amino acids long. The CDR3 sequence is CASTGREYNEQFF. CDR3 nucleotide sequence: TGTGCCAGCACTGGACGTGAATACAATGAGCAGTTCTTC.

This clonotype was recorded a few times. V and J are TRBV6-1 and TRBJ2-2; tentative D call: TRBD2 (5 bases). The J call may be incorrect, as the DNA end agrees better with TRBJ2-3. Germline-derived CDR1 and CDR2 are MNHNS and SASEGT. The CDR3 has 14 residues. Here the CDR3 reads CASSEGVGTGAQYF. The CDR3, as DNA: TGTGCCAGCAGTGAGGGTGTGGGCACCGGGGCGCAGTATTTT.

V gene TRBV6-1 combines with J gene TRBJ2-1, with 10 nucleotides matching TRBD2. In germline, CDR1 is MNHNS, CDR2 SASEGT. Unmatched junction bases numbered 6, after V lost 4 bases and J lost 9 bases. This CDR3 contains 14 residues. CDR3 DNA sequence: TGTGCCAGCAGTGTAAGCGGGGGGGCCTCTGAGCAGTTCTTC. This encodes CASSVSGGASEQFF.

This clonotype was detected ten times or more. A read error may produce the germline difference seen at one junction end. The rearrangement uses TRBV7-7 and TRBJ2-1; the match to TRBD1 covers 7 bases. This CDR3 region has 20 residues. Germline CDR1 reads SSHAT; CDR2 reads FNYEAQ (reference sequence). The CDR3 DNA reads TGTGCTAGCAGCTCGACCCGGGACAGTACCGTCGGCGGCTCCTACAATGAGCAGTTCTTC. It yields the protein CASSSTRDSTVGGSYNEQFF.

The CDR3 loop is CASSDPDGDGYTF. The CDR3 DNA follows: TGCGCCAGCAGTGACCCCGACGGTGATGGCTACACCTTC. The V call is TRBV10-2, the J call TRBJ1-2; D uncertain. Per the germline V gene, CDR1 is WSHSY and CDR2 is SAAADI. The CDR3 length is 13 residues. V lost 3 bases, J lost 6 bases, and 11 bases lay in between.

Concerning this clonotype itself: The junction and the germline gene differ at one end; a read error may be behind it. The gene calls are TRBV6-1 and TRBJ2-4, with D possibly matching TRBD2 (7 bases). Germline V lookup: CDR1 MNHNS, CDR2 SASEGT. This CDR3 is built from 13 residues. The CDR3: CASGVREGETQYF. The CDR3 coding sequence is TGTGCCAGCGGGGTTAGGGAGGGGGAGACCCAGTATTTC.

The genes are TRBV6-1 and TRBJ2-3; a possible D gene is TRBD2 (6 bases). The J call may be incorrect, as the DNA end agrees better with TRBJ2-7. The germline CDR1 and CDR2 sequences are MNHNS and SASEGT. The CDR3 spans 15 residues. The CDR3 DNA reads as TGTGCCAGCGTCAAGAGGAGGGGTGTCAAAGATACGCAGTACTTC. Translation gives CASVKRRGVKDTQYF.

This clonotype was picked up a small number of times. The gene calls are TRBV6-1 and TRBJ2-2; a weak D match, TRBD1 (5 bases). Trimming cost V 2 bases and J 0 bases, with 7 bases left between them. CDR1 MNHNS and CDR2 SASEGT come from the germline V gene. CDR3 length: 15 amino acids. CDR3 protein: CASSEPGTNTGELFF. CDR3 DNA sequence: TGTGCCAGCAGTGAACCAGGGACGAACACCGGGGAGCTGTTTTTT.

J is TRBJ2-2 and V is TRBV12-3 or TRBV12-4, with 9 bases identical to TRBD2. Unmatched junction bases numbered 5, after V lost 1 base and J lost 8 bases. The CDR3 contains 15 residues. The CDR3 DNA reads as TGTGCCAGCAGTTTAGGGAGCGGGAGGAAGGGGGAGCTGTTTTTT. It translates to CASSLGSGRKGELFF.

This sequence joins TRBV6-1 and TRBJ2-2; the D call may be TRBD1 or TRBD2 (7 bases each). Germline CDR1 is MNHNS and CDR2 is SASEGT. The CDR3 is 14 amino acids. V lost 3 bases, J lost 13 bases, and 18 bases lay in between. Here the CDR3 reads CASSEGGGTEALFF. The CDR3, as DNA: TGTGCCAGCAGTGAGGGAGGGGGCACCGAGGCGCTGTTTTTT.

V gene TRBV6-1 combines with J gene TRBJ1-2; D unresolved. The CDR3 spans 14 residues. V dropped 0 bases and J dropped 4 bases, with 9 bases sitting between them. CDR1 MNHNS and CDR2 SASEGT come from the germline V gene. The CDR3: CASSEAPDGYGYTF. DNA of the CDR3: TGTGCCAGCAGTGAAGCGCCCGATGGCTATGGCTACACCTTC.

The chain links TRBV22-1 to TRBJ1-4. TRBV22-1 is described as a pseudogene. This CDR3 region has 9 residues. The CDR3 protein is CLGSGRAHF. CDR3 DNA: TGTCTTGGGAGCGGAAGAGCACACTTT.

To note about this clonotype: A junction end diverges from the germline sequence, so it may reflect a read error. This chain links TRBV7-7 with TRBJ2-5; 10 nucleotides agree with TRBD1. In germline, CDR1 is SSHAT, CDR2 FNYEAQ (reference sequence). The CDR3 extends over 16 amino acids. Here the CDR3 DNA reads TGTGCTAGCAGCCAAAGATGCATGGGACAGGGGGAGACCCAGTACTTC. This translates into CASSQRCMGQGETQYF. Full variable domain (rest looked up from reference TRBV7-7 and TRBJ2-5): GAGVSQSPRYKVTKRGQDVTLRCDPISSHATLYWYQQALGQGPEFLTYFNYEAQPDKSGLPSDRFSAERPEGSISTLTIQRTEQRDSAMYRCASSQRCMGQGETQYFGPGTRLLVL.

The chain employs TRBV6-5 and TRBJ2-5; possible D gene TRBD2, 6 bases. Deletions cut 2 bases from V and 11 bases from J, with 24 bases between. Germline lookup yields CDR1 MNHEY and CDR2 SVGAGI. CDR3 length equals 16 residues. The CDR3 DNA reads TGTGCCAGCAGTTACGCGGGACTCCGGCTGGCCAATGAGCAGTACTTC. This sequence encodes CASSYAGLRLANEQYF.

The V and J genes are TRBV6-1 and TRBJ2-3; TRBD1 agrees at 7 bases. There are 15 residues in the CDR3. The V gene end was trimmed by 5 bases and the J gene end by 2 bases; junction bases not matched to a gene: 7. Germline CDR1 and CDR2: MNHNS and SASEGT. The CDR3 bases are TGTGCCAGCAGTCCTAACAGGGGTGTCACAGATACGCAGTATTTT. It codes for CASSPNRGVTDTQYF.

The chain has TRBV10-3 and TRBJ2-1; D remains unclear. Germline CDR1 and CDR2: ENHRY and SYGVKD. The CDR3 totals 16 residues. V lost 0 bases and J 2 bases, leaving 11 bases between the germline ends. This CDR3 is CAISESVELPYNEQFF. The CDR3 DNA reads as TGTGCCATCAGTGAGTCGGTAGAGCTTCCCTACAATGAGCAGTTCTTC.

The chain carries TRBV25-1 and TRBJ2-4; D is perhaps TRBD2 (5 bases). Germline V lookup: CDR1 MGHDK, CDR2 SYGVNS. V dropped 3 bases and J dropped 6 bases, with 9 bases sitting between them. This CDR3 spans 13 amino acids. CDR3 bases: TGTGCCAGCAGTGATACCGGGGTAAACATTCAGTACTTC. The encoded protein is CASSDTGVNIQYF.

This clonotype is labeled medium-sized. V gene TRBV6-5 combines with J gene TRBJ2-3; no clear D. The end of the DNA fits TRBJ2-7 better, so the J call may be wrong. In germline, CDR1 is MNHEY, CDR2 SVGAGI. The CDR3 is 11 residues long. The CDR3 coding sequence is TGTGCCAGCAGTTACTACAATGAGCAGTACTTC. Translated, it gives CASSYYNEQYF.

This clonotype appeared many times. The V and J genes are TRBV6-1 and TRBJ2-4; 11 nucleotides align to TRBD1. The germline CDR1 and CDR2 sequences are MNHNS and SASEGT. The J segment lost 0 bases and the V segment lost 6 bases, leaving 4 bases of the junction unmatched. The length of the CDR3 is 16 residues. CDR3 in amino acids: CASSPGTGGAKNIQYF. The CDR3 DNA follows: TGTGCCAGCAGCCCTGGGACAGGGGGAGCCAAAAACATTCAGTACTTC.

This rearrangement joins TRBV6-1 to TRBJ2-5, with TRBD1 matching over 8 bases. Germline loops: CDR1 MNHNS, CDR2 SASEGT. The ends lost 1 base at V and 4 bases at J; junction bases unmatched: 5. This CDR3 region has 15 residues. CDR3 bases: TGTGCCAGCAGTGAAGGACAGGGGTCATCAGAGACCCAGTACTTC. Residues: CASSEGQGSSETQYF.

By frequency in the sample, this clonotype is medium-sized (0.01 to 0.1%). The CDR3, as DNA: TGTGCCAGCAGTCAGCCGGACCGGGACAGGGTTTACAATGAGCAGTTCTTC. This encodes CASSQPDRDRVYNEQFF. The rearrangement uses TRBV6-6 and TRBJ2-1; 9 positions agree with TRBD1. V lost 5 bases, J lost 4 bases, and 12 bases stayed unmatched. CDR1 is MNHNY, CDR2 SVGAGI, per germline (reference sequence). This CDR3 is built from 17 residues.

This clonotype came up a few times. This rearrangement joins TRBV14 to TRBJ2-1; 12 nucleotides match TRBD1. The V segment lost 4 bases and the J segment 8 bases; nucleotides outside the gene matches: 6. Germline-derived CDR1 and CDR2 are SGHDN and FVKESK. This CDR3 has 15 residues. The CDR3 loop is CASSLGTGGLDEQFF. CDR3 in DNA: TGTGCCAGCAGCCTTGGGACAGGGGGCCTCGATGAGCAGTTCTTC.

This clonotype is medium-sized by share. This chain uses TRBV6-1 with TRBJ2-1, with 8 bases matching TRBD2. The DNA end lines up better with TRBJ2-7; the J call may be wrong. Germline CDR1 reads MNHNS; CDR2 reads SASEGT. This CDR3 region has 17 residues. CDR3 DNA sequence: TGTGCCAGCAGTCTAGCGGGCTCCCCGAGCTCCTACAATGAGCAGTACTTC. Protein sequence: CASSLAGSPSSYNEQYF.